Listed below are T cell receptor beta chains from one sample, sequenced in a study of shared clonotypes between healthy human individuals. The repertoire was sequenced with immunoSEQ multiplex PCR; TCRdb's copy has only in-frame clones and lacks some. This table holds roughly 300,000 clones, around 86% found once. Sequenced sample: memory CD8+ T cells sorted from blood. The receptor source for this set is a man aged 18 to 30 in good health. Both conserved end residues are part of each CDR3. The D gene is left open where the match is weak. A row's size may be missing; if present it is once, few, many or a size class.

V gene,D gene,J gene,clone size,CDR3 DNA,CDR3 protein
TRBV4-1,.,TRBJ1-6,.,TGCGCCAGCAGCTCTCAAGATATGGGGGTCAGCTATAATTCACCCCTCCACTTT,CASSSQDMGVSYNSPLHF
TRBV10-3,.,TRBJ1-2,few,TGTGCCATCAGTGGGACAGACTATGGCTACACCTTC,CAISGTDYGYTF
TRBV6-6,.,TRBJ2-3,.,TGTGCCAGCAGTTCGGACCTAGGGAGCACAGATACGCAGTATTTT,CASSSDLGSTDTQYF
TRBV5-6,TRBD1,TRBJ2-2,few,TGTGCCAGCAGCTTTCAGGGACAGGGGGTGAACACCGGGGAGCTGTTTTTT,CASSFQGQGVNTGELFF
TRBV4-1,.,TRBJ2-7,.,TGCGCCAGCAGCCAAGGAGACCCAGGCGAGCAGTACTTC,CASSQGDPGEQYF
TRBV6-5,.,TRBJ1-5,once,TGTGCCAGCAGAGAAAGGGGTCAGCCCCAGCATTTT,CASRERGQPQHF
TRBV6-5,TRBD2,TRBJ2-3,once,TGTGCCAGCAGTATTAGCGGGGGCCGCACAGATACGCAGTATTTT,CASSISGGRTDTQYF
TRBV5-1,.,TRBJ2-3,.,TGCGCCAGCAGCACTGGGACGGCTAGCACAGATACGCAGTATTTT,CASSTGTASTDTQYF
TRBV7-9,TRBD1,TRBJ2-7,few,TGTGCCAGCAGCTGGGACAGTACCTACGAGCAGTACTTC,CASSWDSTYEQYF
TRBV4-3,.,TRBJ1-1,.,TGCGCCAGCAGCCCAGATCAACTTCGACTGGCTTTCTTT,CASSPDQLRLAFF
TRBV7-9,TRBD1,TRBJ1-5,.,TGTGCCAGCAGCTTACCCGGGACAGGAAATCAGCCCCAGCATTTT,CASSLPGTGNQPQHF
TRBV11-2,.,TRBJ2-1,.,TGTGCCAGCAGCTCACCTGGGACTGCAGAGCAGTTCTTC,CASSSPGTAEQFF
TRBV27,.,TRBJ1-4,once,TGTGCCAGCAGTTTAATCGCAGGGTCGAATGAAAAACTGTTTTTT,CASSLIAGSNEKLFF
TRBV15,.,TRBJ2-7,.,TGTGCCACCAGCAGGGGTAAGGGGATAGATTCCTACGAGCAGTACTTC,CATSRGKGIDSYEQYF
TRBV11-3,.,TRBJ2-3,.,TGTGCCAGCAGCCTTAGGGGTTACACAGATACGCAGTATTTT,CASSLRGYTDTQYF
TRBV27,TRBD1,TRBJ1-2,.,TGTGCCAGCAGTCTACAGGGGGCGTTCCCCTATGGCTACACCTTC,CASSLQGAFPYGYTF
TRBV6-1,.,TRBJ2-7,.,TGTGCCAGCAGTGTAAACAGGGGAGGGAGCTCCTACGAGCAGTACTTC,CASSVNRGGSSYEQYF
TRBV4-3,.,TRBJ2-1,once,TGCGCCAGCAGCCAAGAGAGGCGGGACCTAAACAATGAGCAGTTCTTC,CASSQERRDLNNEQFF
TRBV7-9,.,TRBJ2-7,.,TGTGCCAGCAGCCCAGTACCTCTACGTGATGAGCAGTACTTC,CASSPVPLRDEQYF
TRBV5-8,.,TRBJ2-1,.,TGTGCCAGCAGCTTGAGCCTAGCTCCCCTTCTCAATGAGCAGTTCTTC,CASSLSLAPLLNEQFF
TRBV7-9,TRBD2,TRBJ2-1,.,TGTGCCAGCAGCAGGAGGACTAGCGTTGCCTACAATGAGCAGTTCTTC,CASSRRTSVAYNEQFF
TRBV6-1,TRBD1,TRBJ1-2,.,TGTGCCAGCAGTGAACTCTGGACAGGAGGATCCTATGGCTACACCTTC,CASSELWTGGSYGYTF
TRBV5-1,TRBD2,TRBJ2-3,.,TGCGCCAGCAGCTTGGTCCCTCTAGGACTAGCGGGAACAGATACGCAGTATTTT,CASSLVPLGLAGTDTQYF
TRBV4-1,.,TRBJ1-1,.,TGCGCCAGCAGCCAAGACCTCAGTCTCCTGAACACTGAAGCTTTCTTT,CASSQDLSLLNTEAFF
TRBV27,.,TRBJ2-7,.,TGTGCCAGCAGTCCAAACTCCTACGAGCAGTACTTC,CASSPNSYEQYF
TRBV7-9,TRBD2,TRBJ2-2,.,TGTGCCAGCAGCGGCCTACTAGCGGGAAGCAACACCGGGGAGCTGTTTTTT,CASSGLLAGSNTGELFF
TRBV10-2,.,TRBJ1-2,.,TGCGCCAGCAGTGGGGTGAGGGGTAACTATGGCTACACCTTC,CASSGVRGNYGYTF
TRBV7-9,TRBD1,TRBJ2-5,once,TGTGCCAGCACCAAAACTCGGACAGGGGGAGAGACCCAGTACTTC,CASTKTRTGGETQYF
TRBV5-1,.,TRBJ2-7,.,TGCGCCAGCAGCTTGGTAGGGGACTACGAGCAGTACTTC,CASSLVGDYEQYF
TRBV28,.,TRBJ2-7,.,TGTGCCAGCAGCGAGGGAATCGGGACAAACTACGAGCAGTACTTC,CASSEGIGTNYEQYF
TRBV2,TRBD1,TRBJ1-1,.,TGTGCCAGCCCTGGACAGGGGTTGAACACTGAAGCTTTCTTT,CASPGQGLNTEAFF
TRBV12-5,TRBD2,TRBJ2-1,.,TGTGCTAGTGGTTTGTTCGGCGGGAGGAATTACAATGAGCAGTTCTTC,CASGLFGGRNYNEQFF
TRBV7-9,.,TRBJ2-5,.,TGTGCCAGCAGCTTAGCAGGGGGCCAAGAGACCCAGTACTTC,CASSLAGGQETQYF
TRBV6-5,.,TRBJ2-2,.,TGTGCCAGCAGTTCCCCAGGGGACACCGGGGAGCTGTTTTTT,CASSSPGDTGELFF
TRBV27,.,TRBJ2-1,.,TGTGCCAGCAGTCAAGACAGCCTGCACTACAATGAGCAGTTCTTC,CASSQDSLHYNEQFF
TRBV2,TRBD1,TRBJ2-1,.,TGTGCCAGCAGTGTTGGACAGGGGACCAATGAGCAGTTCTTC,CASSVGQGTNEQFF
TRBV9,.,TRBJ2-7,.,TGTGCCAGCAGCGTAACCGGGAGCTCCTACGAGCAGTACTTC,CASSVTGSSYEQYF
TRBV9,TRBD2,TRBJ2-1,.,TGTGCCAGCAGCACCCGGACTAGCGGGGGGGCCGAGTCCTACAATGAGCAGTTCTTC,CASSTRTSGGAESYNEQFF
TRBV13,.,TRBJ1-6,.,TGTGCCAGCAGCTTAGGACTTTACAGCTCCTATAATTCACCCCTCCACTTT,CASSLGLYSSYNSPLHF
TRBV6-6,.,TRBJ1-6,few,TGTGCCAGCAGTTACTCTTTGTATTCACCCCTCCACTTT,CASSYSLYSPLHF